This T cell receptor (beta chain) was identified in a study of T cells in Graves' hyperthyroidism and ophthalmopathy. This CDR3 is 14 amino acids long. After removal of 6 bases from V and 4 bases from J, the junction contained 8 bases not matched to a gene. Germline V gene lookup returns CDR1 MGHDK and CDR2 SYGVNS. As to this clonotype: The antigen is not known.

Study-level points and caveats: Clonotypes that were expanded in thyroid above 0.001 mostly appeared in blood too.

Authors of the study amplified TCR beta CDR3 regions from RNA transcripts. Primed by the HTBI set, a first-round RT-PCR was run on the TCR CDR3. One entry per CDR3 protein, called by TCRdb with MiXCR from the multiplex PCR reads. The sample lists about 640,000 distinct CDR3 sequences; more than 20% were seen once. The specimen sequenced was blood. The receptor comes from a man in his thirties or forties with Graves' ophthalmopathy. The rearrangement joins TRBV25-1 to TRBJ1-2; 7 bases are shared with TRBD1. Here the CDR3 reads CASRKTGASYGYTF. In DNA form, the CDR3 reads TGTGCCAGCAGGAAAACAGGGGCGAGCTATGGCTACACCTTC.